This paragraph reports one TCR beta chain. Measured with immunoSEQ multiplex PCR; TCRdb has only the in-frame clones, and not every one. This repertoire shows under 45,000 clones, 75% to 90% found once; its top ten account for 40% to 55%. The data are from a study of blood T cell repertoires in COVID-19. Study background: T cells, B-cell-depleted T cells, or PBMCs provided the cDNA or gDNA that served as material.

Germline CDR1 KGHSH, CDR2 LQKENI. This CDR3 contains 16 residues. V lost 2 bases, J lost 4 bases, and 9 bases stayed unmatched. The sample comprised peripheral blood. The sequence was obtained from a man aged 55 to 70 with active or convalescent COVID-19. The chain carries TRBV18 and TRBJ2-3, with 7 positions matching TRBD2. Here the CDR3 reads CASSPNLAGVSDTQYF. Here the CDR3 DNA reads TGTGCCAGCTCACCAAACCTCGCGGGGGTGTCAGATACGCAGTATTTT.